This T cell receptor (beta chain) is from a study of shared clonotypes between healthy human individuals. Overall study findings and caveats: Clonotypes which were not shared had lower generation probabilities than clonotypes that all four donors shared.

TCRdb's table, derived via immunoSEQ multiplex PCR, lists solely in-frame clones and lacks some. The data contain about 2.1 million clones, 93% of them singletons. This clone was seen a few times. The antigen remains unidentified. CD45RO-negative CD8 cells positively selected for CCR7 made up the naive population, which excluded terminally differentiated effector memory CD45RA+ cells. Free of recent acute infections or vaccinations, the donors were healthy HIV-negative adults. Only Caucasian adults living in Nashville, Tennessee made up the donor group. V lost 4 bases, J lost 4 bases, and 6 bases stayed unmatched. Germline lookup yields CDR1 SEHNR and CDR2 FQNEAQ (reference sequence). The CDR3 contains 15 residues.

This sequence was found in a man aged 18 to 30 in good health. Some clones in this sample may be carry-over from other donors' samples. Sequencing was performed on naive CD8+ T cells from PBMCs. The chain links TRBV7-9 to TRBJ2-7; TRBD1 matches at 11 bases. CDR3 DNA sequence: TGTGCCAGCAGCTCCCCCGGGACAGGGGGGTACGAGCAGTACTTC. It yields the protein CASSSPGTGGYEQYF.